This TCR beta chain came from a study of early T cells in non-severe SARS-CoV-2 infection. Study-level background: Unsorted whole-blood RNA was sequenced in bulk, leaving chains unpaired.

In this sample, this clonotype turned up a few times. Unique molecular identifiers were attached to individual cDNA molecules. In TCRdb, the 5' RACE reads were re-called with MiXCR into one record per CDR3 protein. This table holds roughly 40,000 distinct CDR3 sequences, about 6.5% found once. Trimming pared 2 bases from V and 4 bases from J, leaving 11 bases between. From germline, CDR1 is SGHNT and CDR2 YYREEE (reference sequence). This CDR3 spans 14 amino acids. This receptor was obtained from an adult who was a healthcare worker with PCR-confirmed SARS-CoV-2 infection or an uninfected control (not recorded which). The chain is built from TRBV5-4 and TRBJ2-3; tentatively, D is TRBD1 or TRBD2 (5 bases each). The input for sequencing was whole blood, taken at baseline. The CDR3 loop reads CASSFGASSDTQYF. The DNA of the CDR3 is TGTGCCAGCAGCTTCGGGGCTAGTTCAGATACGCAGTATTTT. The full variable domain, rest sourced from reference TRBV5-4 and TRBJ2-3, is ETGVTQSPTHLIKTRGQQVTLRCSSQSGHNTVSWYQQALGQGPQFIFQYYREEENGRGNFPPRFSGLQFPNYSSELNVNALELDDSALYLCASSFGASSDTQYFGPGTRLTVL.